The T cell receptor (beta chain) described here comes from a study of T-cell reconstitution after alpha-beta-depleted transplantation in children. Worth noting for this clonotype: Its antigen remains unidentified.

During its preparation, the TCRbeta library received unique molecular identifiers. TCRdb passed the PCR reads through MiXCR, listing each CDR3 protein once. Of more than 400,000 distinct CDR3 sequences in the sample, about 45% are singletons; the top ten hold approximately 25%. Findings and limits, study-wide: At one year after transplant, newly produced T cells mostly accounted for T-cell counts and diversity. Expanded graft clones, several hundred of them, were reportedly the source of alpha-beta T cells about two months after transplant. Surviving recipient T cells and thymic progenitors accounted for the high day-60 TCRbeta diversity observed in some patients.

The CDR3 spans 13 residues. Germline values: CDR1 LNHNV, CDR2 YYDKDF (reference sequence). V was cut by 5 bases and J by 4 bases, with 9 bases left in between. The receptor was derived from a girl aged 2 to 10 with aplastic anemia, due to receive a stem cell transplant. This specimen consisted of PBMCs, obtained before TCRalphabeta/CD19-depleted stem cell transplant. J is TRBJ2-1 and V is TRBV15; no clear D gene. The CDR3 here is CATSRTQYNEQFF. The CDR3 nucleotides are TGTGCCACCAGCCGGACCCAATACAATGAGCAGTTCTTC.